Following are 9 T cell receptor beta chains from one sample sequenced in a study of OX40 agonist ivuxolimab in advanced cancers. Sequenced by immunoSEQ multiplex PCR; TCRdb stores in-frame clones only, minus some. The table includes around 79,000 clones, more than 70% detected once. Sequences were derived from CD4+ or CD8+ T cells sorted from blood, sampled in a trial of the OX40 agonist ivuxolimab. These receptor sequences come from an adult with an advanced solid tumor such as melanoma, head and neck, liver or kidney cancer.

The rearrangement links TRBV6-6 to TRBJ1-1; D gene unclear. The V end was cut by 5 bases, the J end by 5 bases, with 3 bases between. Per the germline V gene, CDR1 is MNHNY and CDR2 is SVGAGI (reference sequence). This CDR3 is built from 10 residues. This chain's CDR3 is CASSETEAFF. CDR3 nucleotides: TGTGCCAGCAGTGAGACTGAAGCTTTCTTT.

This sequence joins TRBV6-6 and TRBJ2-5; D may be TRBD1 (6 bases). Trimming removed 7 bases at V and 3 bases at J, with 15 bases between. The germline CDR1 and CDR2 sequences are MNHNY and SVGAGI (reference sequence). There are 14 residues in the CDR3. CDR3 sequence (DNA): TGTGCCAGCACCAAGGGTAGGGGGAAAGAGACCCAGTACTTC. Encoded protein: CASTKGRGKETQYF.

The chain combines TRBV7-9 with TRBJ1-1; D not resolved. CDR3 length equals 13 residues. Between the trimmed V and J ends, which lost 5 bases and 4 bases, there was a span of 11 bases. Germline lookup yields CDR1 SEHNR and CDR2 FQNEAQ (reference sequence). The chain's CDR3 is CASSPVTGTEAFF. For the CDR3, the DNA is TGTGCCAGCAGCCCCGTAACGGGCACTGAAGCTTTCTTT.

The chain has TRBV21-1 and TRBJ1-3; the DNA was not used to check the table's D call, TRBD1. TRBV21-1 is marked as a pseudogene. The CDR3 is 18 residues long. For the CDR3, the DNA is TGTGCCAGCAGCAAAGCCCAGGACAGGGTGGTTACTGGAAACACCATATATTTT. It translates to CASSKAQDRVVTGNTIYF.

The chain uses TRBV6-6 and TRBJ2-5; TRBD2 aligns across 8 bases. Germline-derived CDR1 and CDR2 are MNHNY and SVGAGI (reference sequence). V trimming: 4 bases; J trimming: 1 base; junction bases outside the gene matches: 5. There are 15 residues in the CDR3. CDR3 nucleotide sequence: TGTGCCAGCAGTTGGAACCTAGCGGGCCAAGAGACCCAGTACTTC. Translated, it gives CASSWNLAGQETQYF.

CDR3 amino acids: CASSKPGRDGYTF. The CDR3 DNA follows: TGTGCCAGCAGCAAGCCGGGACGGGATGGCTACACCTTC. This rearrangement joins TRBV9 to TRBJ1-2; D possibly corresponds to TRBD1 (5 bases). There are 13 residues in the CDR3. Germline loops: CDR1 SGDLS, CDR2 YYNGEE. The V end lost 4 bases, the J end lost 6 bases, and 13 bases lay between the germline ends.

The J gene is TRBJ2-5, the V gene TRBV6-5; 7 bases are a match to TRBD2. The assigned J gene may be wrong: the sequence end matches TRBJ2-7 better. Per the germline V gene, CDR1 is MNHEY and CDR2 is SVGAGI. The CDR3 consists of 15 residues. The CDR3 DNA is TGTGCCAGCAGGTCCCCGGGACTATCAGGGTACGAGCAGTACTTC. Amino acids: CASRSPGLSGYEQYF.

The J gene is TRBJ2-7, the V gene TRBV21-1; the table assigns TRBD1, which was not confirmed against the DNA. TRBV21-1 is a pseudogene locus. The CDR3 is 15 amino acids. The CDR3 region is CASPSPGTDVQLWYF. The CDR3 DNA reads as TGTGCCAGCCCTTCCCCCGGGACAGACGTCCAGTTGTGGTACTTC.

The rearrangement joins TRBV11-2 to TRBJ1-3, with D perhaps matching TRBD1 (5 bases). With 6 bases removed from V and 3 bases from J, the gap between germline ends came to 9 bases. Looked up from germline, CDR1 is SGHAT and CDR2 is FQNNGV. This CDR3 comprises 13 residues. CDR3 loop: CASRPGIGNTIYF. The CDR3 nucleotides read TGTGCCAGCAGACCAGGGATTGGAAACACCATATATTTT.